Below are 27 T cell receptor beta chains sequenced from a single sample in a study of cytomegalovirus exposure and HLA in healthy donors. PCR involved 60 Vbeta and 13 Jbeta primers. Profiled with immunoSEQ multiplex PCR; TCRdb holds only in-frame clones, not every one. In the table there are tens of thousands of clones, approximately 90% of which are singletons. Sequences were obtained from PBMCs. Receptor source: a woman between 18 and 29 years old in good health and CMV-seronegative.

This clone was seen once. V gene TRBV27 combines with J gene TRBJ1-1; D unresolved. Trimming took off 0 bases at V and 8 bases at J, with 16 bases between the two ends. The CDR3 contains 15 residues. CDR1 is MNHEY and CDR2 is SMNVEV in the germline V gene (reference sequence). The CDR3, as DNA: TGTGCCAGCAGTTTATCCTTGGGAGGGCAGCGAGAAGCTTTCTTT. Amino acid sequence: CASSLSLGGQREAFF.

V is TRBV7-2 and J is TRBJ1-1, with D maybe TRBD1 (5 bases). The V end was cut by 6 bases, the J end by 5 bases, with 16 bases between. The CDR3 has 14 residues. Germline V gene sequence: CDR1 SGHTA, CDR2 FQGNSA. The CDR3 loop is CASRPLGGGTEAFF. The CDR3 nucleotides are TGTGCCAGCAGACCACTGGGGGGTGGGACTGAAGCTTTCTTT.

CDR3 nucleotide sequence: TGCGCCAGCAGCTTGGAAGCTAGCGGGGGCAGCGAGGAGCTGTTTTTT. Translated, it gives CASSLEASGGSEELFF. The rearrangement joins TRBV5-1 to TRBJ2-2; TRBD2 matches 10 bases. The CDR3 is made up of 16 amino acids. Unmatched junction bases numbered 9, after V lost 0 bases and J lost 10 bases. CDR1 and CDR2 (germline): SGHRS, YFSETQ.

The rearrangement joins TRBV4-2 to TRBJ1-2, with D maybe TRBD1 (6 bases). V lost 4 bases to trimming and J lost 0 bases, with 15 bases between them. In germline, CDR1 is LGHNA, CDR2 YNFKEQ. This CDR3 has 16 amino acids. This CDR3 reads CASSPLRQDANYGYTF. In nucleotides, the CDR3 is TGTGCCAGCAGCCCCCTACGACAGGATGCTAACTATGGCTACACCTTC.

V usage is TRBV23-1 and J usage is TRBJ1-5; no clear D. TRBV23-1 qualifies as an ORF whose function is uncertain. V gave up 3 bases and J gave up 3 bases, with 9 bases separating them. This CDR3 is 14 amino acids long. CDR3 in DNA: TGCGCCAGCAGTCATCCACAGACCAATCAGCCCCAGCATTTT. Translation: CASSHPQTNQPQHF.

The chain is built from TRBV5-6 and TRBJ2-7; the match to TRBD1 covers 10 bases. With V trimmed by 4 bases and J by 3 bases, 7 bases remained unmatched. Per the germline V gene, CDR1 is SGHDT and CDR2 is YYEEEE. The CDR3 has 15 residues. CDR3 residues: CASSVGTGAYYEQYF. CDR3 nucleotide sequence: TGTGCCAGCAGCGTCGGGACAGGGGCGTACTACGAGCAGTACTTC.

This chain connects TRBV11-2 to TRBJ2-7, with TRBD1 matching 10 bases. V trimming: 0 bases; J trimming: 7 bases; junction bases outside the gene matches: 6. The length of the CDR3 is 15 residues. Germline V CDR1 and CDR2: SGHAT, FQNNGV. Here the CDR3 DNA reads TGTGCCAGCAGCTTAGATGGGACAGGGGCCCGAGAGCAGTACTTC. Amino acid sequence: CASSLDGTGAREQYF. The full variable domain, with the rest looked up from reference TRBV11-2 and TRBJ2-7, is EAGVAQSPRYKIIEKRQSVAFWCNPISGHATLYWYQQILGQGPKLLIQFQNNGVVDDSQLPKDRFSAERLKGVDSTLKIQPAKLEDSAVYLCASSLDGTGAREQYFGPGTRLTVT.

This sequence joins TRBV5-1 and TRBJ2-6, with 9 bases aligning to TRBD1. The V gene end was trimmed by 0 bases and the J gene end by 0 bases; junction bases not matched to a gene: 10. Germline V gene data show CDR1 as SGHRS and CDR2 as YFSETQ. This CDR3 contains 20 residues. The CDR3 sequence is CASSLDLGWDRVSGANVLTF. In DNA, the CDR3 is TGCGCCAGCAGCTTGGATCTCGGTTGGGACAGGGTCTCTGGGGCCAACGTCCTGACTTTC.

The rearrangement joins TRBV28 to TRBJ1-1; D might be TRBD1 (5 bases). There are 13 residues in the CDR3. The V end was cut by 5 bases, the J end by 1 base, with 8 bases between. Germline CDR1 reads MDHEN; CDR2 reads SYDVKM. The CDR3 is CASSLQENTEAFF. The CDR3 coding sequence is TGTGCCAGCAGTCTACAGGAGAACACTGAAGCTTTCTTT.

The chain uses TRBV5-1 and TRBJ2-5, with D possibly being TRBD2 (6 bases). This CDR3 is 14 amino acids long. The V and J ends lost 1 base and 3 bases respectively, with 10 bases between them. Germline V lookup: CDR1 SGHRS, CDR2 YFSETQ. The CDR3 coding sequence is TGCGCCAGCAGCTTGAGGTCTAGCGAAGAGACCCAGTACTTC. This sequence encodes CASSLRSSEETQYF.

This chain links TRBV6-6 with TRBJ1-2; the D gene is possibly TRBD1 (5 bases). The CDR3 is 12 residues long. The germline V gene has CDR1 MNHNY and CDR2 SVGAGI (reference sequence). V gave up 6 bases and J gave up 2 bases, with 7 bases separating them. The CDR3 loop is CASRDINYGYTF. CDR3 DNA sequence: TGTGCCAGCAGGGACATCAACTATGGCTACACCTTC.

V and J are TRBV6-6 and TRBJ1-1; D is uncertain. Germline V CDR1 and CDR2: MNHNY, SVGAGI (reference sequence). The length of the CDR3 is 14 residues. V was trimmed by 6 bases and J by 1 base, leaving 12 bases between them. In nucleotides, the CDR3 is TGTGCCAGCAGCGGTCAAGCGGGGAACACTGAAGCTTTCTTT. Protein: CASSGQAGNTEAFF.

The rearrangement uses TRBV5-1 and TRBJ2-6; tentative D call: TRBD2 (6 bases). Germline assignment: CDR1 SGHRS and CDR2 YFSETQ. The CDR3 runs 18 residues. V lost 2 bases and J 0 bases, leaving 15 bases between the germline ends. The CDR3, as DNA: TGCGCCAGCAGCTTTTACGGGACTGCTCGCTCTGGGGCCAACGTCCTGACTTTC. It translates to CASSFYGTARSGANVLTF.

CDR3 nucleotides: TGTGCCAGCAGCTTACAGTCTAGCGCCGAGCAGTACTTC. Translation gives CASSLQSSAEQYF. This rearrangement joins TRBV7-6 to TRBJ2-7, with D possibly matching TRBD2 (6 bases). Germline CDR1 reads SGHVS; CDR2 reads FNYEAQ. CDR3 size: 13 residues. Trimming shortened V by 2 bases and J by 6 bases, and 11 bases separated the two germline ends. The whole variable domain, remainder taken from reference TRBV7-6 and TRBJ2-7, is GAGVSQSPRYKVTKRGQDVALRCDPISGHVSLYWYRQALGQGPEFLTYFNYEAQQDKSGLPNDRFSAERPEGSISTLTIQRTEQRDSAMYRCASSLQSSAEQYFGPGTRLTVT.

This clone was detected once. The rearrangement uses TRBV15 and TRBJ2-7, with TRBD1 matching over 8 bases. Germline lookup yields CDR1 LNHNV and CDR2 YYDKDF (reference sequence). The CDR3 covers 15 residues. V shed 1 base, J shed 3 bases, and the junction held 5 bases outside the gene matches. CDR3 sequence (DNA): TGTGCCACCAGCAGAGGGGACAGGAACTTCTACGAGCAGTACTTC. It is translated as CATSRGDRNFYEQYF.

The rearrangement links TRBV9 to TRBJ2-7; TRBD2 matches 13 bases. From germline, CDR1 is SGDLS and CDR2 YYNGEE. The CDR3 runs to 15 residues. V shed 4 bases, J shed 7 bases, and the junction held 8 bases outside the gene matches. Here the CDR3 reads CASSPGLAGAGEQYF. The DNA of the CDR3 is TGTGCCAGCAGCCCAGGACTAGCGGGAGCGGGGGAGCAGTACTTC.

The chain joins TRBV11-2 to TRBJ2-1; 10 bases agree with TRBD2. In germline, CDR1 is SGHAT, CDR2 FQNNGV. This CDR3 has 15 residues. V was clipped by 4 bases and J by 4 bases; unmatched bases: 4. CDR3 nucleotides: TGTGCCAGCAGCTCGACTAGCGGGTCGTACAATGAGCAGTTCTTC. Its translation: CASSSTSGSYNEQFF. The entire variable domain, with the rest obtained from reference TRBV11-2 and TRBJ2-1, is as follows: EAGVAQSPRYKIIEKRQSVAFWCNPISGHATLYWYQQILGQGPKLLIQFQNNGVVDDSQLPKDRFSAERLKGVDSTLKIQPAKLEDSAVYLCASSSTSGSYNEQFFGPGTRLTVL.

Written as DNA, the CDR3 is TGTGCCAGCTCACCACAGACTAGTGGTCGAGCAGATACGCAGTATTTT. This sequence encodes CASSPQTSGRADTQYF. The genes are TRBV18 and TRBJ2-3, with D perhaps matching TRBD2 (6 bases). The CDR3 runs to 16 residues. Germline values: CDR1 KGHSH, CDR2 LQKENI. V was cut by 1 base and J by 4 bases, with 15 bases left in between. Drawing the rest from reference TRBV18 and TRBJ2-3, the complete variable domain is NAGVMQNPRHLVRRRGQEARLRCSPMKGHSHVYWYRQLPEEGLKFMVYLQKENIIDESGMPKERFSAEFPKEGPSILRIQQVVRGDSAAYFCASSPQTSGRADTQYFGPGTRLTVL.

V gene TRBV15 combines with J gene TRBJ2-3; D is perhaps TRBD1 (6 bases). The CDR3 has 15 residues. The germline V gene has CDR1 LNHNV and CDR2 YYDKDF (reference sequence). Trimming took off 1 base at V and 4 bases at J, with 12 bases between the two ends. CDR3 sequence: CATSRVSRGPDTQYF. CDR3 sequence (DNA): TGTGCCACCAGCAGAGTAAGCAGGGGTCCAGATACGCAGTATTTT.

The V and J genes are TRBV30 and TRBJ2-2; possibly TRBD2 for D (5 bases). CDR3 length: 17 amino acids. Per germline, CDR1 GTSNPN and CDR2 SVGIG (reference sequence). V lost 0 bases and J 6 bases, leaving 20 bases between the germline ends. CDR3 protein: CAWSVERGSWVPGELFF. CDR3 in DNA: TGTGCCTGGAGTGTAGAAAGAGGGAGTTGGGTCCCCGGGGAGCTGTTTTTT. Full variable domain (missing parts from reference TRBV30 and TRBJ2-2): SQTIHQWPATLVQPVGSPLSLECTVEGTSNPNLYWYRQAAGRGLQLLFYSVGIGQISSEVPQNLSASRPQDRQFILSSKKLLLSDSGFYLCAWSVERGSWVPGELFFGEGSRLTVL.

The chain couples TRBV28 to TRBJ2-1; D possibly corresponds to TRBD2 (6 bases). The CDR3 runs to 15 residues. The ends were cut back, 6 bases at V and 3 bases at J, with 15 bases in the middle. Germline values: CDR1 MDHEN, CDR2 SYDVKM. CDR3 residues: CASRVLAGGYNEQFF. Here the CDR3 DNA reads TGTGCCAGCAGGGTACTAGCCGGCGGCTACAATGAGCAGTTCTTC.

This clone turned up a few times. The chain recombines TRBV9 with TRBJ1-2; 7 bases align to TRBD1. This CDR3 comprises 13 residues. The V and J ends lost 2 bases and 8 bases, in that order; junction bases with no gene match: 6. The germline gives CDR1 SGDLS, CDR2 YYNGEE. The CDR3 sequence is CASSVTGHGGYTF. CDR3 nucleotide sequence: TGTGCCAGCAGCGTGACAGGGCACGGGGGCTACACCTTC. Drawing the rest from reference TRBV9 and TRBJ1-2, the complete variable domain is DSGVTQTPKHLITATGQRVTLRCSPRSGDLSVYWYQQSLDQGLQFLIQYYNGEERAKGNILERFSAQQFPDLHSELNLSSLELGDSALYFCASSVTGHGGYTFGSGTRLTVV.

The genes are TRBV6-5 and TRBJ2-5, with D unresolved. This CDR3 is built from 11 residues. Germline V CDR1 and CDR2: MNHEY, SVGAGI. V lost 3 bases and J 7 bases, leaving 6 bases between the germline ends. The CDR3 nucleotides read TGTGCCAGCAGTTATAGTGGGACCCAGTACTTC. It translates to CASSYSGTQYF.

The rearrangement uses TRBV30 and TRBJ1-2; 9 positions match TRBD1. The V and J ends lost 0 bases and 7 bases, in that order; junction bases with no gene match: 3. CDR1 is GTSNPN and CDR2 is SVGIG in the germline V gene (reference sequence). The CDR3 is 13 amino acids. For the CDR3, the DNA is TGTGCCTGGAGTGTACGGGACAGGGTTGGCTACACCTTC. Its translation: CAWSVRDRVGYTF. The full variable domain, in which reference TRBV30 and TRBJ1-2 provide the parts outside the CDR3, is SQTIHQWPATLVQPVGSPLSLECTVEGTSNPNLYWYRQAAGRGLQLLFYSVGIGQISSEVPQNLSASRPQDRQFILSSKKLLLSDSGFYLCAWSVRDRVGYTFGSGTRLTVV.

In this sample, this clone turned up once. V is TRBV10-3 and J is TRBJ2-5, with TRBD1 matching 12 bases. The CDR3 consists of 16 residues. Germline V CDR1 and CDR2: ENHRY, SYGVKD. With V trimmed by 0 bases and J by 7 bases, 6 bases remained unmatched. The CDR3 DNA sequence: TGTGCCATCAGTGAGTCCACCGGGACAGGGGGCCGGACCCAGTACTTC. Translating it yields CAISESTGTGGRTQYF.

The rearrangement links TRBV11-2 to TRBJ2-2; 9 nucleotides line up with TRBD2. CDR1 and CDR2 (germline): SGHAT, FQNNGV. With V trimmed by 6 bases and J by 4 bases, 6 bases remained unmatched. The CDR3 consists of 15 residues. This CDR3 is CASSPVAGVTGELFF. The CDR3 coding sequence is TGTGCCAGCAGTCCAGTAGCGGGAGTCACCGGGGAGCTGTTTTTT. Full variable domain (rest looked up from reference TRBV11-2 and TRBJ2-2): EAGVAQSPRYKIIEKRQSVAFWCNPISGHATLYWYQQILGQGPKLLIQFQNNGVVDDSQLPKDRFSAERLKGVDSTLKIQPAKLEDSAVYLCASSPVAGVTGELFFGEGSRLTVL.

The CDR3 DNA sequence: TGTGCCAGCAGTGACGTCAGGGGGAGGACCGGGGAGCTGTTTTTT. As protein: CASSDVRGRTGELFF. The rearrangement links TRBV25-1 to TRBJ2-2; D possibly corresponds to TRBD1 (7 bases). V lost 3 bases to trimming and J lost 5 bases, with 13 bases between them. This CDR3 is built from 15 residues. Germline CDR1 MGHDK, CDR2 SYGVNS.